Shown below are 10 T cell receptor beta chains from a single sample sequenced in a study of control samples from healthy donors and cancer patients. Assay: immunoSEQ multiplex PCR; the TCRdb copy retains only in-frame clones and omits some. The sample holds 100,000 to 150,000 clones, approximately 92% seen once. The specimen was blood. These receptors all stem from a woman aged 45-65 years in good health.

The genes are TRBV19 and TRBJ1-4; no clear D. Germline V gene sequence: CDR1 LNHDA, CDR2 SQIVND (reference sequence). Trimming stripped 3 bases from V and 8 bases from J, with 10 bases between. The CDR3 extends over 13 amino acids. The CDR3 sequence is CASSIKRQEKLFF. The CDR3, as DNA: TGTGCCAGTAGTATCAAGAGGCAGGAAAAACTGTTTTTT.

This chain uses TRBV12-3 or TRBV12-4 with TRBJ2-3, with D possibly TRBD2 on 5 matching bases. Trimming removed 6 bases from V and 8 bases from J, with 15 bases in between. The length of the CDR3 is 13 residues. The CDR3 nucleotides are TGTGCCAGCAGGTCATCTCTCGGAGGTACGCAGTATTTT. Protein product: CASRSSLGGTQYF.

This clone was seen a single time. As DNA, the CDR3 is TGTGCCAGTAGTATTCAGGGACAGATTAATGAAAAACTGTTTTTT. It translates to CASSIQGQINEKLFF. The chain links TRBV19 to TRBJ1-4; 7 bases are a match to TRBD1. The CDR3 covers 15 residues. The ends lost 3 bases at V and 4 bases at J; junction bases unmatched: 5. Germline V gene lookup returns CDR1 LNHDA and CDR2 SQIVND (reference sequence).

The chain joins TRBV19 to TRBJ2-2; D remains unclear. The CDR3 spans 17 residues. Germline V gene data show CDR1 as LNHDA and CDR2 as SQIVND (reference sequence). The V and J ends lost 3 bases and 2 bases respectively, with 16 bases between them. CDR3 amino acids: CASSIPPSWANTGELFF. For the CDR3, the DNA is TGTGCCAGTAGTATCCCCCCGTCGTGGGCCAACACCGGGGAGCTGTTTTTT.

The rearrangement uses TRBV7-2 and TRBJ1-5, with D possibly TRBD1 on 5 matching bases. Per germline, CDR1 SGHTA and CDR2 FQGNSA. V was trimmed by 5 bases and J by 4 bases, leaving 15 bases between them. The CDR3 contains 15 residues. CDR3 sequence (DNA): TGTGCCAGCAGCCCGGTCGGGGCAGGGAATCAGCCCCAGCATTTT. Its protein is CASSPVGAGNQPQHF.

V is TRBV3-1 (or the pseudogene TRBV3-2) and J is TRBJ1-2, with unresolved D. The CDR3 has 14 amino acids. Germline V gene data show CDR1 as LGHDT and CDR2 as YNNKEL (reference sequence). Trimming took 4 bases from V and 0 from J, leaving 9 bases between them. The CDR3 here is CASSLSGANYGYTF. The CDR3 DNA is TGTGCCAGCAGCCTCAGTGGAGCTAACTATGGCTACACCTTC.

This clone was seen more than once but under ten times. The chain links TRBV3-1 (or the pseudogene TRBV3-2) to TRBJ2-7, with a tentative D call TRBD2 (5 bases). This CDR3 comprises 14 residues. Germline lookup yields CDR1 LGHDT and CDR2 YNNKEL (reference sequence). V was cut by 4 bases and J by 2 bases, with 12 bases left in between. The DNA for the CDR3 is TGTGCCAGCAGCCTCGGACTGGTGGCCTACGAGCAGTACTTC. Amino acids: CASSLGLVAYEQYF.

This clone was recorded a few times. The chain has TRBV6-5 and TRBJ1-3, with a possible D match to TRBD1 (5 bases). The ends were cut back, 5 bases at V and 2 bases at J, with 13 bases in the middle. CDR1 and CDR2 from the germline V gene are MNHEY and SVGAGI. This CDR3 is 15 amino acids long. The CDR3 loop is CASSLRGTAGNTIYF. In nucleotides, the CDR3 is TGTGCCAGCAGTCTCCGGGGCACGGCTGGAAACACCATATATTTT.

The CDR3 sequence: CASRDLSTGELFF. CDR3 bases: TGTGCCAGCCGGGACCTATCCACCGGGGAGCTGTTTTTT. The chain couples TRBV6-6 to TRBJ2-2; D possibly uses TRBD1 or TRBD2 (5 bases each). V gave up 8 bases and J gave up 4 bases, with 11 bases separating them. The CDR3 is 13 amino acids. Germline CDR1 and CDR2: MNHNY and SVGAGI (reference sequence).

The rearrangement uses TRBV6-5 and TRBJ2-7; no reliable D call. Germline V gene sequence: CDR1 MNHEY, CDR2 SVGAGI. The CDR3 spans 14 residues. V was trimmed by 6 bases and J by 6 bases, leaving 18 bases between them. CDR3 in amino acids: CASRQPSPPFEQYF. As DNA, the CDR3 is TGTGCCAGCAGACAACCTAGTCCCCCGTTCGAGCAGTACTTC.